This T cell receptor beta chain was identified in a study of persistence of HIV-infected CD4 T cells. Study-level findings and limits: TCR oligoclonality correlated with proviral oligoclonality in the same sorted populations.

Stimulation used approximately 9.1 ug/mL lysate from CMV-infected fibroblasts. Sorted nonresponding memory CD4+ T cells were CD40L-negative, CD69-negative, CD45RO-high. This was the immunoSEQ version 4 assay in survey mode. Profiling relied on immunoSEQ multiplex PCR, and the TCRdb table lists in-frame clones only, not all of them. This repertoire shows roughly 34,000 clones, 82% found once; its top ten account for about 6%. The CDR3 is made up of 12 amino acids. V gave up 2 bases and J gave up 4 bases, with 5 bases separating them. Germline V lookup: CDR1 MNHEY, CDR2 SVGEGT. As for this clone: Its antigen remains unidentified.

This receptor was obtained from an adult woman with HIV who was CMV-seropositive. This chain links TRBV6-2 or TRBV6-3 with TRBJ1-1, with D hard to call. The material sequenced was CD4+ T cells sorted from PBMCs after 18-hour stimulation, taken from a patient who received antiretroviral therapy. The CDR3 nucleotides read TGTGCCAGCAGTTACAGGAGCACTGAAGCTTTCTTT. Its translation: CASSYRSTEAFF.